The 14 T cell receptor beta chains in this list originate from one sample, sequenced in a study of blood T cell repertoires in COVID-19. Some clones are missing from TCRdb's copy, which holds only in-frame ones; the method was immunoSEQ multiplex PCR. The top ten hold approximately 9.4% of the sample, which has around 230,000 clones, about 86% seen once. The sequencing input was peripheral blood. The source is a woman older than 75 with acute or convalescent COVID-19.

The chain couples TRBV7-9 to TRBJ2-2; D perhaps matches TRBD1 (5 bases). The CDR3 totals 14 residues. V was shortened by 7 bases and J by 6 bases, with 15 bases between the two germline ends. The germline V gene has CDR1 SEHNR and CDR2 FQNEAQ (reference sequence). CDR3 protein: CASTQGRGSGELFF. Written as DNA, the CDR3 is TGTGCCAGCACCCAAGGAAGGGGATCCGGGGAGCTGTTTTTT.

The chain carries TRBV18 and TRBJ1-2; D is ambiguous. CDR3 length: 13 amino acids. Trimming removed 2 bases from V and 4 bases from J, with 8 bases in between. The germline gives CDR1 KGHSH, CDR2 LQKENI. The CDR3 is CASSPSEVYGYTF. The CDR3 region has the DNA TGTGCCAGCTCACCATCCGAGGTCTATGGCTACACCTTC. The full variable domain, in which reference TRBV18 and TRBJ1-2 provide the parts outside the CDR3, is NAGVMQNPRHLVRRRGQEARLRCSPMKGHSHVYWYRQLPEEGLKFMVYLQKENIIDESGMPKERFSAEFPKEGPSILRIQQVVRGDSAAYFCASSPSEVYGYTFGSGTRLTVV.

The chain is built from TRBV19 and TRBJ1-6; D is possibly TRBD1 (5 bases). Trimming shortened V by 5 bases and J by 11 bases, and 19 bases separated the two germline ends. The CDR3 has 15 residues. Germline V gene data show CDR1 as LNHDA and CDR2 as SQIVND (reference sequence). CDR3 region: CASSSSWGGRTPLHF. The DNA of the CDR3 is TGTGCCAGTAGTTCCTCGTGGGGGGGTAGGACACCCCTCCACTTT. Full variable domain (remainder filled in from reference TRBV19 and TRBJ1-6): DGGITQSPKYLFRKEGQNVTLSCEQNLNHDAMYWYRQDPGQGLRLIYYSQIVNDFQKGDIAEGYSVSREKKESFPLTVTSAQKNPTAFYLCASSSSWGGRTPLHFGNGTRLTVT.

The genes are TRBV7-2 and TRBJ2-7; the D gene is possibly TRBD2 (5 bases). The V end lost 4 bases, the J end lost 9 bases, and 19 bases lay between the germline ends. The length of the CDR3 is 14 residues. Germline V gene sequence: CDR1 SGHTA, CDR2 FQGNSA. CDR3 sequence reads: CASSSPGVAKGQYF. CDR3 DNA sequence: TGTGCCAGCAGCTCCCCCGGGGTCGCAAAGGGGCAGTACTTC.

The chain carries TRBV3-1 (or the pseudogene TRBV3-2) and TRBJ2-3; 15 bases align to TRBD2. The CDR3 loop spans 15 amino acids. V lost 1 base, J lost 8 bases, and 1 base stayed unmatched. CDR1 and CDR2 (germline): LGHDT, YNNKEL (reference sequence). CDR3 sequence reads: CASSQGTSGGGTQYF. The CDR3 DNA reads TGTGCCAGCAGCCAAGGGACTAGCGGGGGGGGTACGCAGTATTTT.

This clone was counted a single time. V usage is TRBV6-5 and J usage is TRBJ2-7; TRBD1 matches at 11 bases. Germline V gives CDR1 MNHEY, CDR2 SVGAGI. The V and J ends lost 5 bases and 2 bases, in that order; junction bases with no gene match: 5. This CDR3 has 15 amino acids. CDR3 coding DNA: TGTGCCAGCAGTCGCCGGGACAGGGGGACCTACGAGCAGTACTTC. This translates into CASSRRDRGTYEQYF.

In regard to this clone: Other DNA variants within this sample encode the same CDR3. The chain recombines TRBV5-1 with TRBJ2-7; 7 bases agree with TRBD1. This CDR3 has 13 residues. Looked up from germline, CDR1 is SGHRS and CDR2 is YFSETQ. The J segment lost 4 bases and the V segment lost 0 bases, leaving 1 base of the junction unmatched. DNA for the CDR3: TGCGCCAGCAGCTTGGAGGGGGCGTACGAGCAGTACTTC. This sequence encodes CASSLEGAYEQYF.

CDR3 loop: CASSLGGENQPQHF. CDR3 nucleotides: TGTGCCAGCAGCTTAGGGGGGGAGAATCAGCCCCAGCATTTT. The J gene is TRBJ1-5, the V gene TRBV7-9; weak D call: TRBD1 (5 bases). V dropped 1 base and J dropped 4 bases, with 8 bases sitting between them. The CDR3 has 14 residues. Germline assignment: CDR1 SEHNR and CDR2 FQNEAQ (reference sequence).

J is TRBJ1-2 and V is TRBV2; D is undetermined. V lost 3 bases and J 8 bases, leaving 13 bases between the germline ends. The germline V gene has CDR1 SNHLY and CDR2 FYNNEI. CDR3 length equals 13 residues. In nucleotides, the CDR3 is TGTGCCAGCAGTGATCGCGTGACTGGAGGCTACACCTTC. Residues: CASSDRVTGGYTF.

CDR3 in DNA: TGTGCCAGTAGTGCAAGCCACAGGGGAGCGAGTCAGCCCCAGCATTTT. Its translation: CASSASHRGASQPQHF. The chain carries TRBV19 and TRBJ1-5, with 7 bases lining up with TRBD1. V trimming: 5 bases; J trimming: 6 bases; junction bases outside the gene matches: 13. Germline V CDR1 and CDR2: LNHDA, SQIVND (reference sequence). This CDR3 contains 16 residues.

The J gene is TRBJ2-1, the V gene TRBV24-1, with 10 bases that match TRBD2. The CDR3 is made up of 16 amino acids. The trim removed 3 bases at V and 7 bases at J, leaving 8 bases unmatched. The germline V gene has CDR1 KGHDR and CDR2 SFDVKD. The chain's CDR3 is CATSDPAGGVANEQFF. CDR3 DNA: TGTGCCACCAGTGATCCAGCGGGGGGGGTGGCGAATGAGCAGTTCTTC.

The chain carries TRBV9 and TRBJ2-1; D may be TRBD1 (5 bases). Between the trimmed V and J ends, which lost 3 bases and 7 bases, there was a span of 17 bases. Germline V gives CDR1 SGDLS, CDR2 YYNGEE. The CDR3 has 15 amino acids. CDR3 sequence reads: CASSATSRGRNEQFF. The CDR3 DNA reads TGTGCCAGCAGCGCCACCTCTAGGGGTCGGAATGAGCAGTTCTTC.

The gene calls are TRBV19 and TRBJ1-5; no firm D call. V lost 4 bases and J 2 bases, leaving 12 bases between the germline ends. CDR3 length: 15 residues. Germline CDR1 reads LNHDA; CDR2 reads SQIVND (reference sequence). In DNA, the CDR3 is TGTGCCAGTAGTAGCGGGAGCTTGGGCAATCAGCCCCAGCATTTT. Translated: CASSSGSLGNQPQHF.

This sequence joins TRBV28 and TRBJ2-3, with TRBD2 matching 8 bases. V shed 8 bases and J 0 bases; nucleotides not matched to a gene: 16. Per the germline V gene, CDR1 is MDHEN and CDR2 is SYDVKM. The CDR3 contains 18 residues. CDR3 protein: CASPPGGTYASSTDTQYF. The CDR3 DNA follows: TGTGCCAGCCCTCCGGGGGGGACCTACGCCTCTAGCACAGATACGCAGTATTTT.